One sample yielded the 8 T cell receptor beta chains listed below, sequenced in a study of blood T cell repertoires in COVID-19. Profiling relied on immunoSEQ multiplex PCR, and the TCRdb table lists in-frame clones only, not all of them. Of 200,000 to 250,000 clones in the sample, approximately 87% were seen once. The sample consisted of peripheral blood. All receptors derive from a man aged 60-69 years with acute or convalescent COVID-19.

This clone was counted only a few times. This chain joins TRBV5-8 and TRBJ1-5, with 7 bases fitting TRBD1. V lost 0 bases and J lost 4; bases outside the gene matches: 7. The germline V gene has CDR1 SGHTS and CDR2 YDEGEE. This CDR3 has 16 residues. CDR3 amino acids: CASSLVIDRENQPQHF. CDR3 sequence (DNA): TGTGCCAGCAGCTTGGTTATTGACAGGGAAAATCAGCCCCAGCATTTT.

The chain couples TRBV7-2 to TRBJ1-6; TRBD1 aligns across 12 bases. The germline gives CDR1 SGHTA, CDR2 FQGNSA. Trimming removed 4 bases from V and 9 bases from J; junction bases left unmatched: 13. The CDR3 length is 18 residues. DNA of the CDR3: TGTGCCAGCAGCTCCCTCTCCCGGGACAGGGGGCGCCTTTCACCCCTCCACTTT. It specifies CASSSLSRDRGRLSPLHF.

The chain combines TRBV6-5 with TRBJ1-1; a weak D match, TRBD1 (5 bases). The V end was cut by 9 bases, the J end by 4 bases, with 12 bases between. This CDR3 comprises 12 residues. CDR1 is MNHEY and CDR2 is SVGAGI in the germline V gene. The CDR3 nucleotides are TGTGCCAGTCGGGCGGGACTCACTGAAGCTTTCTTT. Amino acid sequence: CASRAGLTEAFF.

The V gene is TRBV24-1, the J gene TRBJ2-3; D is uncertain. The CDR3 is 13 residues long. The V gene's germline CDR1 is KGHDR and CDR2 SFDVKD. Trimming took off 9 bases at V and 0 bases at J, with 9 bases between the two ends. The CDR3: CATRYGSTDTQYF. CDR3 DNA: TGTGCCACCCGGTACGGGAGCACAGATACGCAGTATTTT.

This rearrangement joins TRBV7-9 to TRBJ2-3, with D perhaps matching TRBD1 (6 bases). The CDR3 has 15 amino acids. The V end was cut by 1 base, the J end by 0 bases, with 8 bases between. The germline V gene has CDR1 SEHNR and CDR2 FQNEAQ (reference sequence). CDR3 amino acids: CASSLGDISTDTQYF. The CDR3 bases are TGTGCCAGCAGCTTAGGGGACATAAGCACAGATACGCAGTATTTT. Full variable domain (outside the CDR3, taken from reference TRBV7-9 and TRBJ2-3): DTGVSQNPRHKITKRGQNVTFRCDPISEHNRLYWYRQTLGQGPEFLTYFQNEAQLEKSRLLSDRFSAERPKGSFSTLEIQRTEQGDSAMYLCASSLGDISTDTQYFGPGTRLTVL.

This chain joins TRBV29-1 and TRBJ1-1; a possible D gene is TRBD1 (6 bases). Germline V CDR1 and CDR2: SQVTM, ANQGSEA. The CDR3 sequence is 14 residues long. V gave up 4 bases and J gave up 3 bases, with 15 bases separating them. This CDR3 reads CSVASGGLDTEAFF. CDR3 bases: TGCAGCGTTGCGTCCGGGGGGCTGGACACTGAAGCTTTCTTT.

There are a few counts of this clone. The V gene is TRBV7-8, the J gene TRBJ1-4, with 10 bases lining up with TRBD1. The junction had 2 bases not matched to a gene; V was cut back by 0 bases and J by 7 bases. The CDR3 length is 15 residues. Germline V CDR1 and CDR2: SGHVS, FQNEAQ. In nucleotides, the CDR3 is TGTGCCAGCAGCTTAGCGACAGGGGGCGGTGAAAAACTGTTTTTT. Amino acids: CASSLATGGGEKLFF. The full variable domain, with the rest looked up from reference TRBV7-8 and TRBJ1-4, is GAGVSQSPRYKVAKRGQDVALRCDPISGHVSLFWYQQALGQGPEFLTYFQNEAQLDKSGLPSDRFFAERPEGSVSTLKIQRTQQEDSAVYLCASSLATGGGEKLFFGSGTQLSVL.

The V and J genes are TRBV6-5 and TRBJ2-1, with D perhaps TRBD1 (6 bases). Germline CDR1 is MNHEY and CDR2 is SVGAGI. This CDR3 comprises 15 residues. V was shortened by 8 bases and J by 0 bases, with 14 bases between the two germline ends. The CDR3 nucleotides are TGTGCCAGCTCCCGGACAGCCTTCTCCTACAATGAGCAGTTCTTC. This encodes CASSRTAFSYNEQFF.